Below, one T cell receptor (beta chain) is given with its context. This sample is part of a study of T-cell memory formation after mild COVID-19. TCRdb independently ran MiXCR on the 5' RACE reads; one entry per CDR3 protein. The repertoire has roughly 500,000 distinct CDR3 sequences, around 20% of them found once; the top ten carry around 13%. The CDR3 extends over 13 amino acids. The V gene's germline CDR1 is LNHNV and CDR2 YYDKDF (reference sequence). V gave up 8 bases and J gave up 1 base; unmatched junction bases: 2. The receptor's source is an adult woman who had mild COVID-19 (a few samples of this study predate the infection). Cell type and time point are not known. The sample was PBMCs or a T cell subset sorted from them (not recorded which). The gene calls are TRBV15 and TRBJ1-5; 7 bases are shared with TRBD1. CDR3: CATAQGSNQPQHF. The DNA of the CDR3 is TGTGCCACCGCACAGGGGAGCAATCAGCCCCAGCATTTT. The whole variable domain, remainder taken from reference TRBV15 and TRBJ1-5, is DAMVIQNPRYQVTQFGKPVTLSCSQTLNHNVMYWYQQKSSQAPKLLFHYYDKDFNNEADTPDNFQSRRPNTSFCFLDIRSPGLGDTAMYLCATAQGSNQPQHFGDGTRLSIL.